Following are 9 T cell receptor beta chains from one sample sequenced in a study of T cells after yellow fever vaccination. TCRdb analysed the 5' RACE reads with MiXCR anew, one entry per CDR3 protein. The table records around 26,000 distinct CDR3 sequences, approximately 3.2% of them present only once. Sequenced here: PBMCs, either bulk or a sorted T-cell subset (CD4+, CD8+, memory, or dextramer-sorted; not recorded which), sampled 35 to 50 days after the first yellow fever vaccination. These receptors all stem from a man aged 18 to 35 who received the YFV17D yellow fever vaccine.

This clonotype was seen many times. This chain links TRBV7-6 with TRBJ2-1, with TRBD2 matching 9 bases. V shed 5 bases and J 7 bases; nucleotides not matched to a gene: 9. The CDR3 sequence is 15 residues long. Germline V lookup: CDR1 SGHVS, CDR2 FNYEAQ. CDR3 nucleotide sequence: TGTGCCAGCAGCCCTTCTAGCGGGGCCAGGAATGAGCAGTTCTTC. This encodes CASSPSSGARNEQFF.

This clonotype was picked up many times. The gene calls are TRBV20-1 and TRBJ2-5; no reliable D call. Trimming shortened V by 3 bases and J by 0 bases, and 14 bases separated the two germline ends. This CDR3 spans 15 amino acids. Germline CDR1 is DFQATT and CDR2 is SNEGSKA (reference sequence). The chain's CDR3 is CSARGRLWYQETQYF. Written as DNA, the CDR3 is TGCAGTGCTAGGGGCCGGTTGTGGTACCAAGAGACCCAGTACTTC.

This clonotype has ten or more counts. The CDR3 reads CASSPSGAGGPRDTQYF. The CDR3 DNA follows: TGTGCCAGCAGCCCTTCGGGGGCGGGGGGGCCTAGAGATACGCAGTATTTT. The gene calls are TRBV7-9 and TRBJ2-3; 9 bases line up with TRBD2. This CDR3 is built from 17 residues. Losses at the gene ends were 5 bases for V and 5 bases for J; bases not matched to a gene: 14. Germline V gene sequence: CDR1 SEHNR, CDR2 FQNEAQ (reference sequence).

The chain uses TRBV5-1 and TRBJ2-3; D unclear. V was cut by 3 bases and J by 7 bases, with 15 bases left in between. CDR1 is SGHRS, CDR2 YFSETQ, per germline. CDR3 length: 14 residues. CDR3 sequence reads: CASSSNALAHTQYF. The DNA of the CDR3 is TGCGCCAGCAGCTCGAATGCTTTGGCCCATACGCAGTATTTT.

This clonotype occurred many times. This sequence joins TRBV7-9 and TRBJ1-1; possible D gene TRBD1, 5 bases. V was clipped by 5 bases and J by 2 bases, with 9 bases between them. The V gene's germline CDR1 is SEHNR and CDR2 FQNEAQ (reference sequence). The CDR3 is made up of 13 amino acids. In DNA form, the CDR3 reads TGTGCCAGCAGCACAGGACAAAACACTGAAGCTTTCTTT. This gives the protein CASSTGQNTEAFF.

Many counts were recorded for this clonotype. The chain carries TRBV9 and TRBJ1-2, with a possible D match to TRBD1 (5 bases). V was shortened by 4 bases and J by 8 bases, with 18 bases between the two germline ends. Germline CDR1 is SGDLS and CDR2 is YYNGEE. The CDR3 is 14 amino acids. CDR3 DNA: TGTGCCAGCAGCACACAAACGGGGACCTGGGGCTACACCTTC. It yields the protein CASSTQTGTWGYTF. Based on the CDR3 plus reference TRBV9 and TRBJ1-2, the full variable domain is DSGVTQTPKHLITATGQRVTLRCSPRSGDLSVYWYQQSLDQGLQFLIQYYNGEERAKGNILERFSAQQFPDLHSELNLSSLELGDSALYFCASSTQTGTWGYTFGSGTRLTVV.

There are many counts of this clonotype. The V call is TRBV4-2, the J call TRBJ1-4; tentatively, D is TRBD1 (6 bases). The CDR3 has 18 residues. Germline CDR1 LGHNA, CDR2 YNFKEQ. Trimming cost V 1 base and J 0 bases, with 15 bases left between them. The CDR3 DNA reads as TGTGCCAGCAGCCAAGGGTGGGGGCCAGGGTCAACTAATGAAAAACTGTTTTTT. Translating it yields CASSQGWGPGSTNEKLFF.

This clonotype was seen many times. CDR3 nucleotide sequence: TGCGCCAGCAGCCGGCACCGGGGGGGAGATACGCAGTATTTT. It is translated as CASSRHRGGDTQYF. The chain combines TRBV4-3 with TRBJ2-3; 8 bases agree with TRBD2. The CDR3 loop spans 14 amino acids. V lost 4 bases and J lost 5; bases outside the gene matches: 5. Germline-derived CDR1 and CDR2 are LGHNA and YSLEER.

In its sample, this clonotype was seen many times. This chain uses TRBV6-5 with TRBJ2-7, with 8 bases fitting TRBD1. CDR3 length: 15 amino acids. The germline CDR1 and CDR2 sequences are MNHEY and SVGAGI. With V trimmed by 2 bases and J by 2 bases, 5 bases remained unmatched. The CDR3 sequence: CASSYPMDRAYEQYF. The DNA of the CDR3 is TGTGCCAGCAGTTACCCAATGGACAGGGCCTACGAGCAGTACTTC.